This T cell receptor (beta chain) was recorded in a study of T cell responses to AZD1222 COVID-19 vaccine. Produced via immunoSEQ multiplex PCR; TCRdb's table is partial and in-frame only. This sample has 120,000 or so clones, with around 84% found just once. Pooled samples include second doses given at about 4 or 12 weeks. Losses at the gene ends were 8 bases for V and 0 bases for J; bases not matched to a gene: 10. The CDR3 has 18 amino acids. CDR1 and CDR2 (germline): LNHNV, YYDKDF (reference sequence). The clonotype comes from an adult who received the AZD1222 COVID-19 vaccine. Sample: peripheral blood, taken 28 days after the second AZD1222 dose. This rearrangement joins TRBV15 to TRBJ2-1; 13 positions match TRBD2. The CDR3 region is CATSLGLAGARSYNEQFF. The CDR3 nucleotides are TGTGCCACCTCCTTAGGACTAGCGGGAGCCCGCTCCTACAATGAGCAGTTCTTC.